The 6 T cell receptor beta chains presented below share a single source sample, sequenced in a study of shared clonotypes between healthy human individuals. CD45RO negativity and positive selection for CCR7 defined naive CD8 cells, a population that excluded terminally differentiated effector memory CD45RA+ cells. Generated by immunoSEQ multiplex PCR, the TCRdb table keeps only in-frame clones and is missing some. The repertoire has around 560,000 clones, 85% to 95% of them found once; the top ten carry around 0.12%. The sequenced material came from naive CD8+ T cells sorted from blood. These receptors were collected from a woman aged 25 to 39 in good health.

V usage is TRBV9 and J usage is TRBJ2-7, with D possibly being TRBD1 or TRBD2 (5 bases each). Germline assignment: CDR1 SGDLS and CDR2 YYNGEE. V lost 4 bases to trimming and J lost 2 bases, with 28 bases between them. The CDR3 is 19 residues long. DNA for the CDR3: TGTGCCAGCAGCCCCGGATCTAGCAGGGCCGGGCTGGGGACCTACGAGCAGTACTTC. Translating gives CASSPGSSRAGLGTYEQYF.

The chain combines TRBV27 with TRBJ2-2, with 7 bases identical to TRBD1. The CDR3 runs 18 residues. Germline CDR1 and CDR2: MNHEY and SMNVEV (reference sequence). The V and J ends lost 0 bases and 1 base, in that order; junction bases with no gene match: 8. This CDR3 reads CASSLSKTGMGNTGELFF. DNA of the CDR3: TGTGCCAGCAGTTTATCGAAGACAGGGATGGGGAACACCGGGGAGCTGTTTTTT.

The chain recombines TRBV5-1 with TRBJ1-5; TRBD1 matches at 8 bases. This CDR3 has 16 amino acids. V gave up 2 bases and J gave up 3 bases; unmatched junction bases: 7. Germline V gene lookup returns CDR1 SGHRS and CDR2 YFSETQ. As DNA, the CDR3 is TGCGCCAGCAGCTTTACGCAGGGGGCTTTCAATCAGCCCCAGCATTTT. Residues: CASSFTQGAFNQPQHF.

This clone was observed a few times. This chain joins TRBV7-9 and TRBJ1-2; D may be TRBD1 (5 bases). The CDR3 totals 14 residues. V was trimmed by 6 bases and J by 6 bases, leaving 17 bases between them. Looked up from germline, CDR1 is SEHNR and CDR2 is FQNEAQ (reference sequence). CDR3 sequence reads: CASSQEGKKDGYTF. CDR3 bases: TGTGCCAGCAGTCAGGAGGGGAAAAAGGATGGCTACACCTTC.

The V gene is TRBV9, the J gene TRBJ2-1, with 9 nucleotides matching TRBD2. After removal of 0 bases from V and 7 bases from J, the junction contained 5 bases not matched to a gene. The CDR3 loop spans 15 amino acids. CDR1 is SGDLS, CDR2 YYNGEE, per germline. The CDR3 loop is CASSVEAGGRNEQFF. CDR3 sequence (DNA): TGTGCCAGCAGCGTAGAGGCGGGAGGGAGGAATGAGCAGTTCTTC.

The rearrangement links TRBV7-9 to TRBJ2-2, with 11 bases aligning to TRBD2. Germline CDR1 reads SEHNR; CDR2 reads FQNEAQ (reference sequence). The ends lost 5 bases at V and 3 bases at J; junction bases unmatched: 8. The CDR3 runs to 17 residues. In nucleotides, the CDR3 is TGTGCCAGCAGCAACATTCTAGCGGGAGGTGACACCGGGGAGCTGTTTTTT. Encoded protein: CASSNILAGGDTGELFF.